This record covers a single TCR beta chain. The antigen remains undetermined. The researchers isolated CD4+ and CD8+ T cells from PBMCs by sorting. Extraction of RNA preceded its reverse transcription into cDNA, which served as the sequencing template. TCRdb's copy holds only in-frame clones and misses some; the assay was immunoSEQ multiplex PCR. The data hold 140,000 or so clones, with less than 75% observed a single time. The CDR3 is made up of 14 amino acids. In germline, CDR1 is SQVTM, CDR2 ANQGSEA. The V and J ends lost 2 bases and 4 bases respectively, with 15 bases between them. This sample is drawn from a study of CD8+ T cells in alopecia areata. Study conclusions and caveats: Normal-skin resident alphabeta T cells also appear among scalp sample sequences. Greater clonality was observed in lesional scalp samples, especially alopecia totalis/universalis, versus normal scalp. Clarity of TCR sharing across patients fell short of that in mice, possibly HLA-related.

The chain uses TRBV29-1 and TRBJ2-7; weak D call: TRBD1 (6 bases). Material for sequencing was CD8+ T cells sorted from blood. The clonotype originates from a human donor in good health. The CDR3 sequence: CSVENRVRIYEQYF. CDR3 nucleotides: TGCAGCGTTGAAAACAGGGTCAGAATTTACGAGCAGTACTTC.